These 17 T cell receptor beta chains were all obtained from the same sample, sequenced in a study of beta chain features in type 1 diabetes. These TCRs are of unknown antigen specificity. General study findings and limits: Shortening of TCRB CDR3s, moderate but significant, appeared in all four CD4+ subsets of Type 1 diabetes patients.

Expressed TCRB transcripts were sequenced because the entire RNA isolate underwent reverse transcription. Assay: immunoSEQ multiplex PCR; the TCRdb copy retains only in-frame clones and omits some. The profile covers about 370,000 clones, with 8% to 10% appearing a single time and about 0.64% taken by the ten largest. The sequenced material came from central memory CD4+ T cells from blood. The receptors here all came from a man aged 25-45 years with type 1 diabetes.

This clone was counted many times. The rearrangement links TRBV13 to TRBJ2-1; 9 bases are a match to TRBD1. This CDR3 has 15 residues. V gave up 6 bases and J gave up 1 base; unmatched junction bases: 4. In germline, CDR1 is PRHDT, CDR2 FYEKMQ (reference sequence). CDR3 sequence reads: CASSSGTGSYNEQFF. CDR3 in DNA: TGTGCCAGCAGTTCCGGGACAGGGTCCTACAATGAGCAGTTCTTC.

The chain links TRBV2 to TRBJ1-2, with D perhaps TRBD1 (5 bases). CDR3 length: 14 amino acids. V was cut by 4 bases and J by 5 bases, with 14 bases left in between. CDR1 SNHLY and CDR2 FYNNEI come from the germline V gene. CDR3 in amino acids: CASSGTRGEYGYTF. CDR3 in DNA: TGTGCCAGCAGTGGGACCCGAGGGGAATATGGCTACACCTTC.

DNA for the CDR3: TGTGCCAGCAGTGCCGACAGGGGTGGGATGTACGAGCAGTACTTC. Encoded protein: CASSADRGGMYEQYF. V gene TRBV2 combines with J gene TRBJ2-7, with TRBD1 identical over 8 bases. The junction had 9 bases not matched to a gene; V was cut back by 4 bases and J by 4 bases. Germline loops: CDR1 SNHLY, CDR2 FYNNEI. The CDR3 totals 15 residues.

This clone was seen more than once but under ten times. The chain links TRBV7-9 to TRBJ1-5; D ambiguous. Germline V gene sequence: CDR1 SEHNR, CDR2 FQNEAQ (reference sequence). Trimming removed 1 base from V and 2 bases from J, with 9 bases in between. CDR3 length equals 15 residues. CDR3 sequence: CASSLVDTGNQPQHF. For the CDR3, the DNA is TGTGCCAGCAGCTTAGTCGATACAGGCAATCAGCCCCAGCATTTT.

The chain has TRBV18 and TRBJ2-7; 10 positions match TRBD1. The V and J ends lost 5 bases and 2 bases, in that order; junction bases with no gene match: 6. CDR1 and CDR2 (germline): KGHSH, LQKENI. This CDR3 region has 15 residues. As DNA, the CDR3 is TGTGCCAGCTCATCCTGGACAGGGGGAGCCTACGAGCAGTACTTC. This encodes CASSSWTGGAYEQYF.

The chain carries TRBV15 and TRBJ1-5; D unresolved. The CDR3 is made up of 14 amino acids. Germline V gives CDR1 LNHNV, CDR2 YYDKDF (reference sequence). V gave up 1 base and J gave up 0 bases, with 4 bases separating them. CDR3 DNA: TGTGCCACCAGCAGAGCGGGTAGCAATCAGCCCCAGCATTTT. Translating gives CATSRAGSNQPQHF.

CDR3 nucleotide sequence: TGCGCCAGCAGCTTGGCCTTAATCAGGGCGGGAAACACCGGGGAGCTGTTTTTT. This sequence encodes CASSLALIRAGNTGELFF. The V call is TRBV5-1, the J call TRBJ2-2; a possible D gene is TRBD2 (6 bases). Germline V lookup: CDR1 SGHRS, CDR2 YFSETQ. CDR3 length: 18 residues. Trimming took 0 bases from V and 2 from J, leaving 17 bases between them.

V usage is TRBV6-5 and J usage is TRBJ2-7; TRBD1 aligns across 7 bases. Germline values: CDR1 MNHEY, CDR2 SVGAGI. Trimming cost V 7 bases and J 4 bases; bases outside gene matches: 13. This CDR3 is 15 amino acids long. For the CDR3, the DNA is TGTGCCAGCAATCAGGCAGGGGCAGGGGGATACGAGCAGTACTTC. This codes for CASNQAGAGGYEQYF.

This clone was seen many times. The chain carries TRBV5-1 and TRBJ1-3; a weak D match, TRBD1 (5 bases). The ends were cut back, 5 bases at V and 1 base at J, with 7 bases in the middle. Germline CDR1 SGHRS, CDR2 YFSETQ. CDR3 length equals 13 residues. The CDR3 here is CASRAGSGNTIYF. The DNA of the CDR3 is TGCGCCAGCAGGGCAGGGTCTGGAAACACCATATATTTT. Full variable domain (rest looked up from reference TRBV5-1 and TRBJ1-3): KAGVTQTPRYLIKTRGQQVTLSCSPISGHRSVSWYQQTPGQGLQFLFEYFSETQRNKGNFPGRFSGRQFSNSRSEMNVSTLELGDSALYLCASRAGSGNTIYFGEGSWLTVV.

This clone was seen only a few times. V gene TRBV11-1 combines with J gene TRBJ2-5, with D perhaps matching TRBD2 (6 bases). CDR3 length equals 15 residues. Germline V gene sequence: CDR1 SGHAT, CDR2 FQDESV (reference sequence). The germline V and J ends were trimmed by 2 bases and 3 bases, with 13 bases remaining between them. CDR3 sequence (DNA): TGTGCCAGCAGCTTAACCGGGAGAAGGGAAGAGACCCAGTACTTC. Translation: CASSLTGRREETQYF.

This clone was picked up a small number of times. V usage is TRBV10-3 and J usage is TRBJ1-1; 7 bases match TRBD1. CDR3 length: 15 residues. V shed 10 bases and J 1 base; nucleotides not matched to a gene: 12. Looked up from germline, CDR1 is ENHRY and CDR2 is SYGVKD. CDR3 DNA sequence: TGTGCCACCCGGACAGGCGCTACAGGGAACACTGAAGCTTTCTTT. Encoded protein: CATRTGATGNTEAFF.

This clone was counted a few times. CDR3 loop: CSVQTGDEQFF. In nucleotides, the CDR3 is TGCAGCGTTCAAACAGGGGATGAGCAGTTCTTC. The chain is built from TRBV29-1 and TRBJ2-1; 7 nucleotides line up with TRBD1. CDR3 length: 11 residues. Per germline, CDR1 SQVTM and CDR2 ANQGSEA. The V gene end was trimmed by 5 bases and the J gene end by 8 bases; junction bases not matched to a gene: 3.

Remarks on this clone: At the DNA level, this CDR3 is encoded by other sequences in the same sample as well. V is TRBV18 and J is TRBJ2-1; 9 bases match TRBD1. The CDR3 sequence is 15 residues long. CDR1 and CDR2 from the germline V gene are KGHSH and LQKENI. J was trimmed by 1 base and V by 6 bases; bases with no gene match: 4. The CDR3 loop reads CASSPGTGSYNEQFF. CDR3 in DNA: TGTGCCAGCTCCCCAGGGACAGGGTCCTACAATGAGCAGTTCTTC.

The V call is TRBV28, the J call TRBJ1-2; the D is unclear. CDR1 and CDR2 from the germline V gene are MDHEN and SYDVKM. CDR3 length: 13 residues. V was shortened by 7 bases and J by 3 bases, with 12 bases between the two germline ends. The CDR3 DNA reads as TGTGCCAGCACCCTAGAGTTGGACTATGGCTACACCTTC. Its translation is CASTLELDYGYTF.

The chain recombines TRBV4-2 with TRBJ1-4, with D hard to call. CDR1 and CDR2 from the germline V gene are LGHNA and YNFKEQ. The CDR3 spans 15 residues. Trimming removed 1 base from V and 7 bases from J, with 13 bases in between. This CDR3 reads CASSQGSPEGEKLFF. The CDR3, as DNA: TGTGCCAGCAGCCAAGGAAGTCCGGAGGGTGAAAAACTGTTTTTT.

The chain carries TRBV7-9 and TRBJ2-5; 7 positions agree with TRBD1. The CDR3 totals 15 residues. Germline V gene lookup returns CDR1 SEHNR and CDR2 FQNEAQ (reference sequence). Unmatched junction bases numbered 9, after V lost 8 bases and J lost 0 bases. The CDR3 DNA is TGTGCCAGCCGCCCAGGGGGTAAACACCAAGAGACCCAGTACTTC. It encodes CASRPGGKHQETQYF.

This clone was detected a few times. The CDR3 reads CASSISTEGTEAFF. In nucleotides, the CDR3 is TGTGCCAGTAGTATAAGCACCGAGGGGACTGAAGCTTTCTTT. V usage is TRBV19 and J usage is TRBJ1-1; D perhaps matches TRBD1 (5 bases). This CDR3 spans 14 amino acids. Trimming stripped 2 bases from V and 5 bases from J, with 12 bases between. CDR1 and CDR2 from the germline V gene are LNHDA and SQIVND (reference sequence).